This TCR beta chain was sequenced during a study of T cell repertoires in cytomegalovirus infection. The germline V and J ends were trimmed by 0 bases and 5 bases, with 10 bases remaining between them. The CDR3 spans 14 residues. Germline CDR1 SGHDN, CDR2 FVKESK. TCRdb used MiXCR to reprocess the reads, holding one entry per CDR3 protein. The repertoire holds about 830,000 distinct CDR3 sequences, with 30% to 35% as singletons. In this sample, this clonotype turned up a few times. The antigen is not known. Sequencing used cultured CD8+ T cells from PBMCs, obtained from culture after CMV antigen stimulation. The sequence was obtained from a human donor in good health (CMV status not recorded). Some clones in this sample may be carry-over from other donors' samples. The chain links TRBV14 to TRBJ1-1, with D maybe TRBD1 (5 bases). CDR3 protein: CASSQDLQDTEAFF. The CDR3 coding sequence is TGTGCCAGCAGCCAAGATCTACAGGATACTGAAGCTTTCTTT. Looking up the rest from reference TRBV14 and TRBJ1-1 gives the full variable domain: EAGVTQFPSHSVIEKGQTVTLRCDPISGHDNLYWYRRVMGKEIKFLLHFVKESKQDESGMPNNRFLAERTGGTYSTLKVQPAELEDSGVYFCASSQDLQDTEAFFGQGTRLTVV.